This T cell receptor beta chain was captured in a study of shared clonotypes between healthy human individuals. It was across several immunoSEQ plates that each subset's genomic DNA was evenly split. Profiling relied on immunoSEQ multiplex PCR, and the TCRdb table lists in-frame clones only, not all of them. The sample includes approximately 740,000 clones, around 67% of them seen just once. The sample holds a few counts of this clone. Its antigen is not known. Points from the study as a whole: Genetic and exposure-history diversity was limited by the few donors. Generation probabilities were higher for clonotypes shared across all four sorted-subset donors than for unshared ones.

CDR1 and CDR2 from the germline V gene are SGHAT and FQNNGV. The CDR3 totals 12 residues. V trimming: 6 bases; J trimming: 6 bases; junction bases outside the gene matches: 2. The V gene is TRBV11-2, the J gene TRBJ2-3; 8 bases line up with TRBD1. The material sequenced was memory CD4+ T cells sorted from blood. As for subset: CD45RA-negative fraction. The TCR originated in a woman in her 30s in good health. The CDR3 region is CASSRQGDTQYF. The CDR3 DNA is TGTGCCAGCAGTCGACAGGGGGATACGCAGTATTTT.